One and the same sample provided the 17 T cell receptor beta chains below, sequenced in a study of T cell repertoires in cytomegalovirus infection (dated by TCRdb to between 2019 and 2020). In light of the paper, this sample's treatment or condition label describes: in vitro stimulation with specific CMV peptide epitopes to enrich CMV-specific T cells. Instrument used: Illumina HiSeq 1500. TCRdb reworked the public reads: Q25 trimming with fastp, MiXCR clone assembly, productive beta chains retained. Rows with a matching CDR3 protein are joined into one entry that keeps the most common DNA and genes. The sample table shows approximately 1,000,000 distinct CDR3 sequences, and approximately 30% are seen once. The ten biggest clones cover roughly 13% of the sample. What these receptors recognize is not known. Here the sequenced sample was cultured CD8+ T cells from PBMCs, taken from culture after CMV antigen stimulation. The receptors derive from a human donor in good health (CMV status not recorded). Some clones in this sample may be carry-over from other donors' samples.

The chain combines TRBV13 with TRBJ1-3, with D unclear. The germline CDR1 and CDR2 sequences are PRHDT and FYEKMQ (reference sequence). The V end lost 7 bases, the J end lost 0 bases, and 13 bases lay between the germline ends. This CDR3 is built from 15 residues. CDR3 sequence reads: CASMNRAVSGNTIYF. The CDR3 DNA reads as TGTGCCAGCATGAACAGAGCCGTCTCTGGAAACACCATATATTTT.

The V and J genes are TRBV19 and TRBJ2-1; 9 bases map to TRBD2. Per germline, CDR1 LNHDA and CDR2 SQIVND (reference sequence). The CDR3 spans 14 residues. The V and J ends lost 5 bases and 5 bases, in that order; junction bases with no gene match: 4. The CDR3 nucleotides read TGTGCCAGTAGTCATGGCGGGGGGGACAATGAGCAGTTCTTC. Its translation: CASSHGGGDNEQFF.

This clonotype has just one count. The gene calls are TRBV19 and TRBJ1-2; D remains unclear. V was pared by 0 bases and J by 6 bases, with 11 bases between. The germline V gene has CDR1 LNHDA and CDR2 SQIVND (reference sequence). The CDR3 covers 14 residues. CDR3 region: CASSIDPTGDGYTF. CDR3 in DNA: TGTGCCAGTAGTATAGATCCCACCGGAGATGGCTACACCTTC.

This clonotype occurred many times. The chain combines TRBV6-1 with TRBJ1-2; D unclear. V was trimmed by 1 base and J by 1 base, leaving 10 bases between them. This CDR3 contains 15 residues. Germline V gene sequence: CDR1 MNHNS, CDR2 SASEGT. CDR3 sequence reads: CASSEEVRVNYGYTF. CDR3 nucleotides: TGTGCCAGCAGTGAAGAAGTTCGGGTTAACTATGGCTACACCTTC.

The CDR3 protein is CASSLRGPMLSSKLFF. CDR3 sequence (DNA): TGTGCCAGCAGTTTAAGGGGACCAATGCTGTCTTCAAAACTGTTTTTT. V and J are TRBV27 and TRBJ1-4; a weak D match, TRBD1 (5 bases). The germline V and J ends were trimmed by 2 bases and 10 bases, with 20 bases remaining between them. There are 16 residues in the CDR3. Germline V CDR1 and CDR2: MNHEY, SMNVEV (reference sequence).

This clonotype has more than one count but fewer than ten. J is TRBJ2-3 and V is TRBV7-3; 9 bases fit TRBD2. There are 15 residues in the CDR3. After removal of 8 bases from V and 3 bases from J, the junction contained 9 bases not matched to a gene. In germline, CDR1 is SGHTA, CDR2 FQGTGA. CDR3 sequence (DNA): TGTGCCAGCTCCGGCGGGGGGGGCGCAACAGATACGCAGTATTTT. Protein: CASSGGGGATDTQYF.

This clonotype was found once. Here the CDR3 reads CSVVGTGAYEQYF. The DNA of the CDR3 is TGCAGCGTTGTCGGAACAGGGGCCTACGAGCAGTACTTC. The gene calls are TRBV29-1 and TRBJ2-7, with 7 positions matching TRBD1. CDR1 and CDR2 from the germline V gene are SQVTM and ANQGSEA. The ends lost 4 bases at V and 2 bases at J; junction bases unmatched: 5. The CDR3 spans 13 residues.

This clonotype was counted ten times or more. The CDR3 coding sequence is TGTGCCAGCAGCTCGCCTCGGGACAGGCAGTCCTACGAGCAGTACTTC. It specifies CASSSPRDRQSYEQYF. The J gene is TRBJ2-7, the V gene TRBV7-8; 8 bases are a match to TRBD1. The CDR3 consists of 16 residues. V shed 4 bases and J 1 base; nucleotides not matched to a gene: 9. Germline loops: CDR1 SGHVS, CDR2 FQNEAQ.

This clonotype came up a few times. This chain connects TRBV7-8 to TRBJ2-4; TRBD1 might be the D (5 bases). Trimming took 5 bases from V and 9 from J, leaving 17 bases between them. CDR1 is SGHVS, CDR2 FQNEAQ, per germline. This CDR3 is built from 14 residues. Here the CDR3 reads CASSALAGHRIQYF. The CDR3 nucleotides are TGTGCCAGCAGCGCTTTAGCCGGACACCGCATTCAGTACTTC.

The chain uses TRBV7-3 and TRBJ2-7, with 7 bases lining up with TRBD1. V shed 5 bases and J 1 base; nucleotides not matched to a gene: 11. The CDR3 has 16 residues. CDR1 SGHTA and CDR2 FQGTGA come from the germline V gene. The CDR3 DNA sequence: TGTGCCAGCAGCCCCCACTCCGGACAGGAGTCCTACGAGCAGTACTTC. Protein: CASSPHSGQESYEQYF.

This chain links TRBV12-3 or TRBV12-4 with TRBJ1-2; maybe TRBD1 (6 bases). The CDR3 runs to 14 residues. Trimming took 5 bases from V and 3 from J, leaving 13 bases between them. In nucleotides, the CDR3 is TGTGCCAGCAGTCGCCCAGGGGTGCACTATGGCTACACCTTC. Amino acid sequence: CASSRPGVHYGYTF.

This clonotype was seen more than once but under ten times. V usage is TRBV4-1 and J usage is TRBJ2-1, with TRBD1 matching over 7 bases. The CDR3 length is 14 residues. Trimming at V came to 3 bases and at J to 6 bases, leaving 5 bases not matched to a gene. In germline, CDR1 is MGHRA, CDR2 YSYEKL. The CDR3 protein is CASSQATGVNEQFF. Here the CDR3 DNA reads TGCGCCAGCAGCCAGGCTACAGGGGTCAATGAGCAGTTCTTC.

This clonotype was detected many times. The J gene is TRBJ2-1, the V gene TRBV6-5; D is unclear. CDR1 is MNHEY, CDR2 SVGAGI, per germline. The CDR3 is made up of 14 amino acids. Trimming cost V 2 bases and J 7 bases, with 12 bases left between them. The CDR3 nucleotides read TGTGCCAGCAGTTACGGGTCTCTAGGGAATGAGCAGTTCTTC. Translation: CASSYGSLGNEQFF.

The chain recombines TRBV2 with TRBJ2-3, with 8 bases matching TRBD2. The CDR3 is made up of 14 amino acids. V shed 11 bases, J shed 0 bases, and the junction held 7 bases outside the gene matches. Germline lookup yields CDR1 SNHLY and CDR2 FYNNEI. CDR3 DNA: TGTGCCTCTTTAGGCGGGGGGAGCACAGATACGCAGTATTTT. This translates into CASLGGGSTDTQYF.

The chain carries TRBV6-2 or TRBV6-3 and TRBJ2-1; D not resolved. The CDR3 is 11 residues long. V shed 2 bases and J shed 8 bases, with 4 bases lying between them. Germline V gives CDR1 MNHEY, CDR2 SVGEGT. In DNA, the CDR3 is TGTGCCAGCAGTTACGTGTATGAGCAGTTCTTC. It is translated as CASSYVYEQFF.

The V gene is TRBV7-9, the J gene TRBJ2-3; 14 positions match TRBD2. In germline, CDR1 is SEHNR, CDR2 FQNEAQ (reference sequence). The CDR3 loop spans 17 amino acids. J was trimmed by 0 bases and V by 5 bases; bases with no gene match: 4. CDR3 residues: CASSRTSGGSSTDTQYF. As DNA, the CDR3 is TGTGCCAGCAGCCGGACTAGCGGGGGGTCTAGCACAGATACGCAGTATTTT.

The chain combines TRBV18 with TRBJ2-2; 7 bases fit TRBD2. This CDR3 is built from 16 residues. CDR1 and CDR2 from the germline V gene are KGHSH and LQKENI. The junction had 11 bases not matched to a gene; V was cut back by 6 bases and J by 4 bases. The DNA of the CDR3 is TGTGCCAGCTCTTCCCCCTCGCGGGGGTCCACCGGGGAGCTGTTTTTT. Translating gives CASSSPSRGSTGELFF.